This T cell receptor beta chain was sequenced for a study of CD4+ T cells in melanoma. Method: immunoSEQ multiplex PCR; TCRdb's copy keeps in-frame clones and lacks some. Of around 100,000 clones in the sample, around 93% were seen once. The germline V and J ends were trimmed by 3 bases and 4 bases, with 12 bases remaining between them. Germline lookup yields CDR1 LNHNV and CDR2 YYDKDF (reference sequence). The CDR3 spans 15 residues. The specimen was peripheral blood. The V call is TRBV15, the J call TRBJ2-2, with D uncertain. This clonotype was sampled from a human donor with melanoma. CDR3 DNA: TGTGCCACCAGCAGCCCGCAGGTGGGCACCGGGGAGCTGTTTTTT. Translation gives CATSSPQVGTGELFF.